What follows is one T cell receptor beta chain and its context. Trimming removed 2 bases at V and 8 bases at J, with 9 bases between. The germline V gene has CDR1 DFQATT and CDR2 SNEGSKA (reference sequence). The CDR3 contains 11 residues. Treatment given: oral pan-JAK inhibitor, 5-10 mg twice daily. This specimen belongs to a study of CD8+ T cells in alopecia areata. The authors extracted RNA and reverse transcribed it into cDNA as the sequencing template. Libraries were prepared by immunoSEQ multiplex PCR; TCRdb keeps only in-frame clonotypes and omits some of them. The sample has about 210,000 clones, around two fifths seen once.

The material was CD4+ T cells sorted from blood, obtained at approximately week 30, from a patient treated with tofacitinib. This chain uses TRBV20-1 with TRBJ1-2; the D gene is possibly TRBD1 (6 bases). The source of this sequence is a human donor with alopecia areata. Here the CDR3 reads CSARWGRGYTF. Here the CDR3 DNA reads TGCAGTGCTAGATGGGGGCGCGGCTACACCTTC.